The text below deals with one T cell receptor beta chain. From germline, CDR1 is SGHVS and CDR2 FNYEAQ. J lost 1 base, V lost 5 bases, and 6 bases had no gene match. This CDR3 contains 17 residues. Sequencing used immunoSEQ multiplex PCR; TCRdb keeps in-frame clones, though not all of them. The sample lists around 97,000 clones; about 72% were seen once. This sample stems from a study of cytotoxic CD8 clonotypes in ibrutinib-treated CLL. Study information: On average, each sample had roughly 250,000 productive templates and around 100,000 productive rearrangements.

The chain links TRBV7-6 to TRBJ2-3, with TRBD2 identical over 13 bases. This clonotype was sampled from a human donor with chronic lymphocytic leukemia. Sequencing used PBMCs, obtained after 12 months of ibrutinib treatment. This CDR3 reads CASSLSGTSGGTDTQYF. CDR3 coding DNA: TGTGCCAGCAGCCTCTCCGGGACTAGCGGGGGCACAGATACGCAGTATTTT.